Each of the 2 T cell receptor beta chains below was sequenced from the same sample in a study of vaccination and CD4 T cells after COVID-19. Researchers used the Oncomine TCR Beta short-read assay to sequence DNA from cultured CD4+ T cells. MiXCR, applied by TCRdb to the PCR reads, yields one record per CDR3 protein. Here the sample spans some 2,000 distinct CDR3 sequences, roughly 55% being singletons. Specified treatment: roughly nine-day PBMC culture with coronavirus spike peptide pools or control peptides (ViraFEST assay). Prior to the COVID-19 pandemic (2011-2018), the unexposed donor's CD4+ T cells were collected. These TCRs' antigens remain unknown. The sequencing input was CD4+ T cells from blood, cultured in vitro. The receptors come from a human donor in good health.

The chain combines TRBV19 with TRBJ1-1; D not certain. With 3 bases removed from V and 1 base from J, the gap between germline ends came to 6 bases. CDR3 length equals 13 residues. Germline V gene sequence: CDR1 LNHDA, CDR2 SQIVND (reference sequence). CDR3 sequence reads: CASSIGWNTEAFF. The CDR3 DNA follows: TGTGCCAGTAGTATTGGGTGGAACACTGAAGCTTTCTTT.

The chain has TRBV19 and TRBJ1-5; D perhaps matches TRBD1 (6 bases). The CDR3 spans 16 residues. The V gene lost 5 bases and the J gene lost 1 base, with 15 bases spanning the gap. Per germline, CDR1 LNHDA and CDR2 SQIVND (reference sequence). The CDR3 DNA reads TGTGCCAGTAGTTCGCATCAACAGGGAAGCAATCAGCCCCAGCATTTT. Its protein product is CASSSHQQGSNQPQHF.